The clone carrying this T cell receptor beta chain was seen ten or more times. What it binds is unknown. Treatment of any kind had been given to no patient before thyroid surgery. This sample was included in a study of metastatic and nonmetastatic thyroid tumors. Across the whole study: Peripheral blood and tumor or nodule samples from malignant and benign thyroid patients were compared.

General observations from the study: Significantly greater TCR beta diversity was reportedly found in malignant thyroid tumors than in benign nodules (in blood and tumor).

TCRdb called clones again from the PCR reads with MiXCR. The sample lists 25,000 to 35,000 clones; approximately 10% were seen once. This CDR3 has 15 residues. CDR1 is SGHTA, CDR2 FQGNSA, per germline. V lost 3 bases, J lost 0 bases, and 1 base stayed unmatched. The V and J genes are TRBV7-2 and TRBJ1-3; 8 bases line up with TRBD1. The TCR comes from a female donor with papillary thyroid cancer or a benign thyroid nodule (not recorded which). Some clones in this sample may be carry-over from other donors' samples. Sequencing used blood. The CDR3 protein is CASSFGQGSGNTIYF. For the CDR3, the DNA is TGTGCCAGCAGCTTCGGACAGGGCTCTGGAAACACCATATATTTT. Together with reference TRBV7-2 and TRBJ1-3, the CDR3 gives the full variable domain: GAGVSQSPSNKVTEKGKDVELRCDPISGHTALYWYRQSLGQGLEFLIYFQGNSAPDKSGLPSDRFSAERTGGSVSTLTIQRTQQEDSAVYLCASSFGQGSGNTIYFGEGSWLTVV.